This T cell receptor beta chain was captured by sequencing in a study of T-cell memory formation after mild COVID-19. TCRdb re-analysed the 5' RACE reads in MiXCR, keeping a single row per CDR3 protein. Of under 450,000 distinct CDR3 sequences listed, 14% are singletons. This clonotype was recorded a few times. Its target is unknown. Study observations and caveats: Whereas later expanders leaned CD4+, clones contracting day 15 to 85 showed a balanced CD4/CD8 makeup.

Losses at the gene ends were 4 bases for V and 6 bases for J; bases not matched to a gene: 6. The germline gives CDR1 MNHEY, CDR2 SMNVEV (reference sequence). CDR3 size: 15 residues. The V and J genes are TRBV27 and TRBJ2-2; 9 bases are a match to TRBD1. The sequencing input was PBMCs or a T cell subset sorted from them (not recorded which). The source of this sequence is a man aged 18 to 29 who had mild COVID-19 (a few samples of this study predate the infection). Cell type and time point are not known. The CDR3 loop is CASSYRGPHSGELFF. The CDR3 coding sequence is TGTGCCAGCAGTTACAGGGGGCCACATTCCGGGGAGCTGTTTTTT.